This T cell receptor (beta chain) stems from a study of blood T cell repertoires in COVID-19. Measured with immunoSEQ multiplex PCR; TCRdb has only the in-frame clones, and not every one. The sample carries under 200,000 clones, around 87% recorded once. Turning to this clone: This same CDR3 is encoded by further DNA sequences in the sample.

Sample: PBMCs or T cells enriched from blood (not recorded which). The receptor's source is a woman between 45 and 60 years old who had recovered from COVID-19.

CDR3 residues: CASSLQGNEKLFF. CDR3 nucleotide sequence: TGTGCCAGCAGTTTACAGGGAAATGAAAAACTGTTTTTT. V usage is TRBV5-4 and J usage is TRBJ1-4; D perhaps matches TRBD1 (6 bases). The germline gives CDR1 SGHNT, CDR2 YYREEE (reference sequence). The CDR3 is made up of 13 amino acids. Between the trimmed V and J ends, which lost 5 bases and 5 bases, there was a span of 10 bases.